This TCR beta chain stems from a study of response to subunit inactivated influenza vaccine. TCRdb reprocessed the RT-PCR reads with MiXCR, giving one entry per CDR3 protein. Among about 500,000 distinct CDR3 sequences listed, more than 15% were seen once. General study points: The authors proposed limited new T cell recruitment per seasonal influenza vaccination.

This clonotype has more than one count but fewer than ten. Its specificity is unknown. The CDR3 has 13 amino acids. With 7 bases removed from V and 1 base from J, the gap between germline ends came to 10 bases. Germline assignment: CDR1 MNHNS and CDR2 SASEGT. The origin of this receptor is a man between 50 and 75 years old who received an inactivated influenza vaccine. The source material was CD4+ T cells sorted from PBMCs, sampled around 25 months after vaccination. The chain uses TRBV6-1 and TRBJ1-1; the D is unclear. The CDR3 sequence is CASKVKQNTEAFF. The CDR3 bases are TGTGCCAGCAAGGTGAAGCAGAACACTGAAGCTTTCTTT.